Shown below are 6 T cell receptor beta chains from a single sample sequenced in a study of regulatory dendritic cells for organ transplantation. Allogeneic regulatory or mature dendritic cells were co-cultured for 5 days with CFSE-labeled sorted T cells at 1:10. Sequencing used immunoSEQ multiplex PCR; TCRdb keeps in-frame clones, though not all of them. The repertoire holds 7,500 to 8,500 clones, with less than 75% as singletons. For these receptors, no antigen is known. The source material was memory CD4+ T cells from blood cultured with dendritic cells. Subset meaning: CD45RO+ memory T cells. The source is a human donor in good health.

The CDR3 here is CASSLEPGANVLTF. CDR3 DNA sequence: TGCGCCAGCAGCTTGGAGCCTGGGGCCAACGTCCTGACTTTC. The J gene is TRBJ2-6, the V gene TRBV5-1; D is unclear. Per the germline V gene, CDR1 is SGHRS and CDR2 is YFSETQ. Trimming removed 0 bases from V and 2 bases from J, with 3 bases in between. There are 14 residues in the CDR3.

This clone occurred a few times. This rearrangement joins TRBV11-2 to TRBJ2-7; the match to TRBD2 covers 11 bases. J lost 3 bases, V lost 3 bases, and 4 bases had no gene match. This CDR3 region has 15 residues. Per the germline V gene, CDR1 is SGHAT and CDR2 is FQNNGV. CDR3: CASSFSGGAFYEQYF. In DNA, the CDR3 is TGTGCCAGCAGCTTTAGCGGGGGGGCCTTCTACGAGCAGTACTTC.

The chain links TRBV21-1 to TRBJ2-7; TRBD1, the table's D call, was not compared with the DNA. TRBV21-1 is an annotated pseudogene. The CDR3 is 15 amino acids. The CDR3 spells CASSKVPWGPYEQYF. CDR3 nucleotide sequence: TGTGCCAGCAGCAAAGTCCCTTGGGGCCCCTACGAGCAGTACTTC.

The chain links TRBV10-3 to TRBJ2-5, with 8 bases identical to TRBD2. The ends lost 0 bases at V and 0 bases at J; junction bases unmatched: 6. CDR1 ENHRY and CDR2 SYGVKD come from the germline V gene. This CDR3 spans 17 amino acids. The CDR3 loop is CAISESFAGGDQETQYF. Written as DNA, the CDR3 is TGTGCCATCAGTGAGTCGTTTGCGGGGGGCGACCAAGAGACCCAGTACTTC.

V usage is TRBV5-8 and J usage is TRBJ1-1, with 8 bases aligning to TRBD1. Germline assignment: CDR1 SGHTS and CDR2 YDEGEE. The ends lost 0 bases at V and 3 bases at J; junction bases unmatched: 4. The CDR3 is 15 amino acids. This CDR3 reads CASSLGTGRHTEAFF. Written as DNA, the CDR3 is TGTGCCAGCAGCTTGGGGACAGGGAGGCACACTGAAGCTTTCTTT.

The chain uses TRBV10-3 and TRBJ1-1; the match to TRBD1 covers 8 bases. Trimming took 5 bases from V and 7 from J; bases not matched to a gene: 12. The CDR3 is made up of 15 amino acids. Germline-derived CDR1 and CDR2 are ENHRY and SYGVKD. For the CDR3, the DNA is TGTGCCATCAGTTCAGGACAGGGTACGATTGGTGAAGCTTTCTTT. It specifies CAISSGQGTIGEAFF.